This is a list of T cell receptor beta chains from one sample in a study of shared clonotypes between healthy human individuals. The protocol was immunoSEQ multiplex PCR, while the TCRdb copy is restricted to in-frame clones and leaves out a portion. The sample contains 1,400,000 or so clones, approximately 98.5% of which appear only once. Sequences were obtained from naive CD4+ T cells sorted from blood. The receptors were gathered from a young man in good health. CDR3s include the opening cysteine and the closing phenylalanine or tryptophan. Fields, in order: clone size, J gene, V gene, D gene, CDR3 length, CDR3 protein, CDR3 DNA. A D gene is named only where the DNA matches it firmly. Size values are once, few and many counts, or a class for expanded clones, and some rows have none.

NA,TRBJ1-3,TRBV21-1,NA,21,CASSKGKFVGGRALSGNTIYF,TGTGCCAGCAGCAAAGGGAAATTTGTTGGGGGCAGAGCCCTCTCTGGAAACACCATATATTTT
once,TRBJ1-3,TRBV5-1,TRBD1,15,CASSPTLDRGDTIYF,TGCGCCAGCAGCCCAACTTTGGACAGGGGTGACACCATATATTTT
few,TRBJ1-2,TRBV6-5,NA,13,CASSYVGVYGYTF,TGTGCCAGCAGTTACGTTGGAGTCTATGGCTACACCTTC
NA,TRBJ2-5,TRBV18,NA,12,CASSTVQETQYF,TGTGCCAGCTCAACTGTACAAGAGACCCAGTACTTC
NA,TRBJ1-3,TRBV6-1,NA,13,CASKVSSGNTIYF,TGTGCCAGTAAGGTCAGCTCTGGAAACACCATATATTTT
NA,TRBJ2-1,TRBV9,TRBD2,18,CASSPRLAVLSRTNEQFF,TGTGCCAGCAGCCCCCGACTAGCGGTCCTATCACGTACCAATGAGCAGTTCTTC
NA,TRBJ2-7,TRBV6-1,TRBD1,13,CASRTGGGYEQYF,TGTGCCAGCAGGACAGGGGGAGGCTACGAGCAGTACTTC
NA,TRBJ1-2,TRBV27,NA,14,CASRRVGSGYGYTF,TGTGCCAGCAGGAGGGTCGGTTCGGGGTATGGCTACACCTTC
NA,TRBJ2-3,TRBV7-9,NA,16,CASSLGTGVFTDTQYF,TGTGCCAGCAGCTTGGGGACGGGAGTTTTCACAGATACGCAGTATTTT
few,TRBJ2-2,TRBV7-9,NA,12,CASSLGTGELFF,TGTGCCAGCAGCTTAGGAACCGGGGAGCTGTTTTTT
NA,TRBJ2-4,TRBV28,NA,12,CASSSGLNIQYF,TGTGCCAGCAGTTCCGGACTAAACATTCAGTACTTC
NA,TRBJ2-7,TRBV12-5,NA,13,CASRPSGSYEQYF,TGTGCTAGTCGGCCCTCAGGGTCCTACGAGCAGTACTTC
NA,TRBJ2-5,TRBV29-1,NA,13,CSVGLQVQETQYF,TGCAGCGTTGGCTTGCAAGTCCAAGAGACCCAGTACTTC
NA,TRBJ1-1,TRBV9,NA,14,CASSVDTAVGEAFF,TGTGCCAGCAGCGTAGATACGGCTGTGGGTGAAGCTTTCTTT
NA,TRBJ2-7,TRBV30,NA,15,CAWSNMEGARYEQYF,TGTGCCTGGAGCAATATGGAGGGGGCTCGGTACGAGCAGTACTTC
NA,TRBJ2-2,TRBV5-4,TRBD1,14,CASSSLQGFGELFF,TGTGCCAGCAGTTCGTTACAGGGGTTCGGGGAGCTGTTTTTT
NA,TRBJ1-1,TRBV9,NA,14,CASSVGLGNTEAFF,TGTGCCAGCAGCGTTGGTTTGGGGAACACTGAAGCTTTCTTT
NA,TRBJ1-5,TRBV21-1,NA,19,CASSKRREEHDRSNQPQHF,TGTGCCAGCAGCAAAAGGAGGGAGGAGCATGACAGGAGCAATCAGCCCCAGCATTTT
NA,TRBJ1-3,TRBV5-5,NA,16,CASSLGGLSSGNTIYF,TGTGCCAGCAGCTTGGGTGGACTCTCCTCTGGAAACACCATATATTTT
NA,TRBJ2-5,TRBV5-6,NA,18,CASSSELDRDPRRETQYF,TGTGCCAGCAGCTCCGAACTGGATCGGGACCCAAGACGGGAGACCCAGTACTTC
NA,TRBJ2-7,TRBV25-1,NA,13,CASSEYTGREQYF,TGTGCCAGCAGTGAATATACGGGACGCGAGCAGTACTTC
NA,TRBJ2-1,TRBV4-2,NA,14,CASSRDPIGDEQFF,TGTGCCAGCAGCCGGGACCCGATTGGCGATGAGCAGTTCTTC
NA,TRBJ2-7,TRBV7-7,TRBD1,14,CASSPATGNYEQYF,TGTGCTAGCAGCCCGGCGACAGGGAACTACGAGCAGTACTTC
NA,TRBJ2-3,TRBV4-3,NA,14,CASSQAASPDTQYF,TGCGCCAGCAGCCAAGCGGCTAGCCCAGATACGCAGTATTTT
NA,TRBJ2-5,TRBV7-7,TRBD1,13,CASSFGQGETQYF,TGTGCTAGCAGCTTCGGACAGGGTGAGACCCAGTACTTC
once,TRBJ2-3,TRBV7-9,NA,15,CASKLGTGLTDTQYF,TGTGCCAGCAAGTTAGGGACGGGGTTGACAGATACGCAGTATTTT
NA,TRBJ2-3,TRBV5-4,NA,15,CASSLAGIPTDTQYF,TGTGCCAGCAGCTTGGCCGGGATACCCACAGATACGCAGTATTTT
NA,TRBJ2-6,TRBV5-6,NA,18,CASSSPGRWGSGANVLTF,TGTGCCAGCAGCAGCCCGGGGCGCTGGGGGAGTGGGGCCAACGTCCTGACTTTC
NA,TRBJ2-1,TRBV9,NA,16,CASSAERGSAYNEQFF,TGTGCCAGCAGCGCGGAAAGGGGCAGCGCCTACAATGAGCAGTTCTTC
NA,TRBJ2-1,TRBV18,NA,15,CASSLLAGIYNEQFF,TGTGCCAGCTCACTACTAGCTGGCATATACAATGAGCAGTTCTTC
NA,TRBJ2-1,TRBV7-3,NA,13,CASSLTGQNEQFF,TGTGCCAGCAGCTTAACTGGGCAAAATGAGCAGTTCTTC
NA,TRBJ2-5,TRBV5-1,NA,11,CASSLGSEWYF,TGCGCCAGCAGCTTGGGGTCCGAGTGGTACTTC
NA,TRBJ2-3,TRBV7-2,NA,12,CASSFGPDTQYF,TGTGCCAGCAGCTTCGGTCCAGATACGCAGTATTTT
NA,TRBJ1-1,TRBV28,TRBD1,15,CASSFPGTVNTEAFF,TGTGCCAGCAGTTTCCCTGGGACAGTGAACACTGAAGCTTTCTTT
NA,TRBJ1-2,TRBV30,NA,15,CAWSTGGRISYGYTF,TGTGCCTGGAGTACGGGGGGGCGCATCTCCTATGGCTACACCTTC
NA,TRBJ1-5,TRBV13,TRBD1,15,CASSRRDRGPEPQHF,TGTGCCAGCAGCCGCCGGGACAGGGGGCCGGAGCCCCAGCATTTT
NA,TRBJ2-1,TRBV5-1,TRBD2,15,CASSFLAGVDNEQFF,TGCGCCAGCAGCTTCCTAGCGGGAGTTGACAATGAGCAGTTCTTC
NA,TRBJ1-3,TRBV5-1,NA,14,CASSLRGSGNTIYF,TGCGCCAGCAGCTTAAGGGGATCCGGAAACACCATATATTTT
NA,TRBJ2-2,TRBV5-8,NA,15,CASSFYGGLGGELFF,TGTGCCAGCAGCTTTTACGGCGGGCTGGGCGGGGAGCTGTTTTTT
NA,TRBJ2-6,TRBV18,NA,17,CASSPWTASSGANVLTF,TGTGCCAGCTCACCCTGGACAGCAAGCTCTGGGGCCAACGTCCTGACTTTC
NA,TRBJ2-5,TRBV6-1,NA,14,CASSTGDFKETQYF,TGTGCCAGCAGTACTGGGGATTTTAAAGAGACCCAGTACTTC
NA,TRBJ2-7,TRBV18,TRBD1,16,CASSRYPPAGGYEQYF,TGTGCCAGCTCACGCTACCCCCCCGCAGGGGGCTACGAGCAGTACTTC
NA,TRBJ2-5,TRBV6-1,NA,12,CASKPPQETQYF,TGTGCCAGCAAACCCCCTCAAGAGACCCAGTACTTC
NA,TRBJ1-5,TRBV2,NA,16,CASSEQGSGLSGPQHF,TGTGCCAGCAGTGAGCAGGGATCCGGCCTTTCGGGGCCCCAGCATTTT
NA,TRBJ2-7,TRBV2,NA,12,CASRDDSYEQYF,TGTGCCAGCAGAGACGACAGTTACGAGCAGTACTTC
once,TRBJ2-7,TRBV19,NA,15,CASSIERASFREQYF,TGTGCCAGTAGTATAGAAAGAGCGTCTTTCCGGGAGCAGTACTTC
NA,TRBJ2-7,TRBV7-2,TRBD2,14,CASSRSGSSYEQYF,TGTGCCAGCAGCCGTAGCGGGAGCTCCTACGAGCAGTACTTC
NA,TRBJ2-7,TRBV30,TRBD1,11,CARDRGGEQYF,TGTGCTCGGGACAGGGGTGGCGAGCAGTACTTC
NA,TRBJ1-3,TRBV4-1,NA,14,CASSQVGSGNTIYF,TGCGCCAGCAGCCAAGTAGGTTCTGGAAACACCATATATTTT
NA,TRBJ2-4,TRBV7-9,NA,15,CASSSGQGVVDIQYF,TGTGCCAGCAGCTCCGGGCAGGGAGTGGTTGACATTCAGTACTTC